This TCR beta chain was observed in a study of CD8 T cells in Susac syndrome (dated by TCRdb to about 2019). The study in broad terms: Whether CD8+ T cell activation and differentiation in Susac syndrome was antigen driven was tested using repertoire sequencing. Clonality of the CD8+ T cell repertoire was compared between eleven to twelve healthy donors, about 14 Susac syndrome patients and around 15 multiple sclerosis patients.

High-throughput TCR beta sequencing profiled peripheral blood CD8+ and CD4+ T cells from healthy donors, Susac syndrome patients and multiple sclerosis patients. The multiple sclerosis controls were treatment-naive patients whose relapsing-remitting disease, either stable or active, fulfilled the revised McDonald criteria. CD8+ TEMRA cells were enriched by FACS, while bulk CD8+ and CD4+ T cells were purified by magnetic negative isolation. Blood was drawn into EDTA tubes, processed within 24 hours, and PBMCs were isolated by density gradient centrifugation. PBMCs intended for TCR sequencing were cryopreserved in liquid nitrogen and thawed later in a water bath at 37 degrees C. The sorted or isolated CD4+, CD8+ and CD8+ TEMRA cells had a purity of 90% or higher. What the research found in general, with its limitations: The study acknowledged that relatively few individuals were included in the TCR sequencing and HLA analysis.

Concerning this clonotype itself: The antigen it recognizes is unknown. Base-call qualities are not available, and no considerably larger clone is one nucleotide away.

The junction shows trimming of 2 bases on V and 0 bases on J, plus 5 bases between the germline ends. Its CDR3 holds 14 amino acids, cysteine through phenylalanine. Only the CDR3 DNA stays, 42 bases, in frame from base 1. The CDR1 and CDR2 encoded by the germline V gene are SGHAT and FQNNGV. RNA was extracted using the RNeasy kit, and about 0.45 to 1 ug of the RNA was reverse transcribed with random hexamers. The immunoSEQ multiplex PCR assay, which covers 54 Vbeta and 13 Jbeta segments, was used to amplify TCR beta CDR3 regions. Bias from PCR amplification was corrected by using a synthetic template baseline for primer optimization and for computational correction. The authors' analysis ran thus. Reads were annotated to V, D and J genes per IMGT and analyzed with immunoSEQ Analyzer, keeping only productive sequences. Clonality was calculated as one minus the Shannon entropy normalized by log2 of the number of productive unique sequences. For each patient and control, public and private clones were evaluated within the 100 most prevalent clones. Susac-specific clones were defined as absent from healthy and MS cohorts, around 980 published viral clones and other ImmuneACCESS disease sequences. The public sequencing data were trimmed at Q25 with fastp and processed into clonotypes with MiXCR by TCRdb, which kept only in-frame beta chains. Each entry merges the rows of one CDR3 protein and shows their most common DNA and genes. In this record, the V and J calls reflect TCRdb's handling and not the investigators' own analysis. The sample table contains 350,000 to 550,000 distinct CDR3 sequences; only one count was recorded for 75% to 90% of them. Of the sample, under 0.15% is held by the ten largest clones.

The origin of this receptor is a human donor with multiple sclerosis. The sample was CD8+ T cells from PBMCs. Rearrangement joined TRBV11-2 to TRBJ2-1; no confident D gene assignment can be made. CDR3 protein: CASSLINSYNEQFF. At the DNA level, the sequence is TGTGCCAGCAGCTTAATTAACTCCTACAATGAGCAGTTCTTC.